These T cell receptor beta chains were read from a single sample in a study of control samples from healthy donors and cancer patients. Repertoires were generated with immunoSEQ multiplex PCR, while TCRdb's copy carries only in-frame clones and drops some. The sample has 130,000 or so clones; more than 70% are singletons. The specimen was blood. The receptors derive from a man aged 50 or older in good health. Both conserved end residues are part of each CDR3. The order of the fields is J gene, V gene, clone size, D gene, CDR3 length, CDR3 DNA, CDR3 protein. A D gene is named only where the DNA matches it firmly. Clone size is given for some rows only: seen once, a few or many times, or a class if the clone is expanded.

J gene: TRBJ1-2
V gene: TRBV10-2
clone size: -
D gene: -
CDR3 length: 15
CDR3 DNA: TGCGCCAGCAGTAAGGACAGCCACCTTAACTATGGCTACACCTTC
CDR3 protein: CASSKDSHLNYGYTF

J gene: TRBJ1-5
V gene: TRBV4-3
clone size: -
D gene: -
CDR3 length: 14
CDR3 DNA: TGCGCCAGCAGCCAAGATGAAGGGGCCCCGCCCCAGCATTTT
CDR3 protein: CASSQDEGAPPQHF

J gene: TRBJ2-1
V gene: TRBV11-3
clone size: -
D gene: -
CDR3 length: 15
CDR3 DNA: TGTGCCAGCAGCTTAGGGGACGGCACCTACAATGAGCAGTTCTTC
CDR3 protein: CASSLGDGTYNEQFF

J gene: TRBJ1-1
V gene: TRBV19
clone size: -
D gene: TRBD1
CDR3 length: 15
CDR3 DNA: TGTGCCAGTAGGCCCGGGACAGGGGGCTTCACTGAAGCTTTCTTT
CDR3 protein: CASRPGTGGFTEAFF

J gene: TRBJ2-3
V gene: TRBV14
clone size: once
D gene: TRBD1
CDR3 length: 16
CDR3 DNA: TGTGCCAGCAGTTACTACAGGGGCGTAAACACAGATACGCAGTATTTT
CDR3 protein: CASSYYRGVNTDTQYF

J gene: TRBJ1-2
V gene: TRBV12-3/TRBV12-4
clone size: once
D gene: -
CDR3 length: 13
CDR3 DNA: TGTGCCAGCAGTTTTGGCAGCATCTATGGCTACACCTTC
CDR3 protein: CASSFGSIYGYTF

J gene: TRBJ1-1
V gene: TRBV4-2
clone size: -
D gene: -
CDR3 length: 16
CDR3 DNA: TGTGCCAGCAGCCAAGACGTCGCAGGGGTAATCACTGAAGCTTTCTTT
CDR3 protein: CASSQDVAGVITEAFF

J gene: TRBJ1-1
V gene: TRBV19
clone size: -
D gene: -
CDR3 length: 16
CDR3 DNA: TGTGCCAGTACCCTAACCCTTCTAGGGGTGAACACTGAAGCTTTCTTT
CDR3 protein: CASTLTLLGVNTEAFF

J gene: TRBJ1-2
V gene: TRBV3-1/TRBV3-2
clone size: -
D gene: TRBD1
CDR3 length: 14
CDR3 DNA: TGTGCCAGCAGCCAAGATGGATGGACAGGCCCCGCCGCCTTC
CDR3 protein: CASSQDGWTGPAAF

J gene: TRBJ1-1
V gene: TRBV19
clone size: -
D gene: -
CDR3 length: 14
CDR3 DNA: TGTGCCAGTAGTATAGAGACGGGAACCACTGAAGCTTTCTTT
CDR3 protein: CASSIETGTTEAFF

J gene: TRBJ2-7
V gene: TRBV5-1
clone size: -
D gene: TRBD1
CDR3 length: 14
CDR3 DNA: TGCGCCAGCAGCTGGGGGGACAGGGGGGGCGAGCAGTACTTC
CDR3 protein: CASSWGDRGGEQYF

J gene: TRBJ1-5
V gene: TRBV10-3
clone size: -
D gene: -
CDR3 length: 13
CDR3 DNA: TGTGCCACCCGACAGGTGGCCAATCAGCCCCAGCATTTT
CDR3 protein: CATRQVANQPQHF

J gene: TRBJ2-1
V gene: TRBV6-5
clone size: -
D gene: TRBD2
CDR3 length: 16
CDR3 DNA: TGTGCCAGCAGTTATACTAGCGGGAGCTCCTACAATGAGCAGTTCTTC
CDR3 protein: CASSYTSGSSYNEQFF

J gene: TRBJ2-1
V gene: TRBV5-1
clone size: -
D gene: TRBD1
CDR3 length: 15
CDR3 DNA: TGCGCCAGCAGCCCCGGGACAGGGCCTCATAATGAGCAGTTCTTC
CDR3 protein: CASSPGTGPHNEQFF

J gene: TRBJ1-4
V gene: TRBV4-1
clone size: -
D gene: TRBD1
CDR3 length: 14
CDR3 DNA: TGCGCCAGCAGCCAAGATCGGACAGGGGAAAAACTGTTTTTT
CDR3 protein: CASSQDRTGEKLFF

J gene: TRBJ1-1
V gene: TRBV19
clone size: -
D gene: -
CDR3 length: 16
CDR3 DNA: TGTGCCAGTAGTAAAACCCGCCCCCCAGGGATGACTGAAGCTTTCTTT
CDR3 protein: CASSKTRPPGMTEAFF

J gene: TRBJ2-1
V gene: TRBV4-1
clone size: -
D gene: -
CDR3 length: 16
CDR3 DNA: TGCGCCAGCAGCCAGCGAGATTCATTTTCCTACAATGAGCAGTTCTTC
CDR3 protein: CASSQRDSFSYNEQFF

J gene: TRBJ2-6
V gene: TRBV6-5
clone size: -
D gene: -
CDR3 length: 15
CDR3 DNA: TGTGCCAGCAGACCTTTACTGCTCGAGGCCAACGTCCTGACTTTC
CDR3 protein: CASRPLLLEANVLTF

J gene: TRBJ2-3
V gene: TRBV5-1
clone size: -
D gene: -
CDR3 length: 15
CDR3 DNA: TGCGCCAGCAGCTTGGGGCAGGGGAACGTAGATACGCAGTATTTT
CDR3 protein: CASSLGQGNVDTQYF

J gene: TRBJ1-2
V gene: TRBV9
clone size: few
D gene: -
CDR3 length: 15
CDR3 DNA: TGTGCCAGCAGTAGAAACAGGGTATCGAACTATGGCTACACCTTC
CDR3 protein: CASSRNRVSNYGYTF

J gene: TRBJ2-2
V gene: TRBV7-2
clone size: -
D gene: -
CDR3 length: 15
CDR3 DNA: TGTGCCAGCAGCTTAGCGGGGGCGAACACCGGGGAGCTGTTTTTT
CDR3 protein: CASSLAGANTGELFF

J gene: TRBJ1-2
V gene: TRBV3-1/TRBV3-2
clone size: -
D gene: -
CDR3 length: 15
CDR3 DNA: TGTGCCAGCAGCCAAGATAACAGGGAATCGAGTGGCTACACCTTC
CDR3 protein: CASSQDNRESSGYTF

J gene: TRBJ1-1
V gene: TRBV10-3
clone size: once
D gene: -
CDR3 length: 14
CDR3 DNA: TGTGCCATCAGGGACAGCTCAATGAACACTGAAGCTTTCTTT
CDR3 protein: CAIRDSSMNTEAFF

J gene: TRBJ2-5
V gene: TRBV5-1
clone size: -
D gene: TRBD1
CDR3 length: 15
CDR3 DNA: TGCGCCAGCAGCTTGGTCTTGGACAGGGAAGAGACCCAGTACTTC
CDR3 protein: CASSLVLDREETQYF

J gene: TRBJ2-7
V gene: TRBV6-2/TRBV6-3
clone size: once
D gene: -
CDR3 length: 13
CDR3 DNA: TGTGCCAGCAGTTACAGGATTAAGTACGAGCAGTACTTC
CDR3 protein: CASSYRIKYEQYF

J gene: TRBJ1-2
V gene: TRBV11-2
clone size: once
D gene: -
CDR3 length: 13
CDR3 DNA: TGTGCCAGCAGCTTATCAGGGAACTATGGCTACACCTTC
CDR3 protein: CASSLSGNYGYTF

J gene: TRBJ2-7
V gene: TRBV6-6
clone size: -
D gene: -
CDR3 length: 12
CDR3 DNA: TGTGCCAGCAGTTACTCCTCCTACGAGCAGTACTTC
CDR3 protein: CASSYSSYEQYF

J gene: TRBJ2-2
V gene: TRBV18
clone size: -
D gene: -
CDR3 length: 13
CDR3 DNA: TGTGCCAGCTCACCGGGTTACACCGGGGAGCTGTTTTTT
CDR3 protein: CASSPGYTGELFF

J gene: TRBJ1-3
V gene: TRBV2
clone size: -
D gene: -
CDR3 length: 16
CDR3 DNA: TGTGCCAGCTTAATAGGTGGGGCCTCGGGTGGAAACACCATATATTTT
CDR3 protein: CASLIGGASGGNTIYF

J gene: TRBJ1-5
V gene: TRBV6-5
clone size: once
D gene: -
CDR3 length: 14
CDR3 DNA: TGTGCCAGCAAGAAGGACAGCCTCAATCAGCCCCAGCATTTT
CDR3 protein: CASKKDSLNQPQHF

J gene: TRBJ1-2
V gene: TRBV6-4
clone size: -
D gene: TRBD1
CDR3 length: 15
CDR3 DNA: TGTGCCAGCAGTCTTGACAGGGGGCTAAACTATGGCTACACCTTC
CDR3 protein: CASSLDRGLNYGYTF

J gene: TRBJ1-2
V gene: TRBV19
clone size: -
D gene: -
CDR3 length: 16
CDR3 DNA: TGTGCCAGTAGTATAGATGGATACGGGGGGGAGCGGGGCTACACCTTC
CDR3 protein: CASSIDGYGGERGYTF

J gene: TRBJ1-5
V gene: TRBV4-3
clone size: -
D gene: -
CDR3 length: 13
CDR3 DNA: TGCGCCAGCAGCCAAAAACGGGGTCAGCCCCAGCATTTT
CDR3 protein: CASSQKRGQPQHF

J gene: TRBJ2-5
V gene: TRBV3-1/TRBV3-2
clone size: -
D gene: TRBD1
CDR3 length: 13
CDR3 DNA: TGTGCCAGCAGTGGACAGGGAAAAGAGACCCAGTACTTC
CDR3 protein: CASSGQGKETQYF

J gene: TRBJ1-1
V gene: TRBV5-6
clone size: few
D gene: -
CDR3 length: 13
CDR3 DNA: TGTGCCAGCAGCTTGCCCCGGAACACTGAAGCTTTCTTT
CDR3 protein: CASSLPRNTEAFF

J gene: TRBJ2-5
V gene: TRBV5-1
clone size: -
D gene: -
CDR3 length: 16
CDR3 DNA: TGCGCCAGCAGCTCCGAACCGGGGTGGAGAGTCCAGACCCAGTACTTC
CDR3 protein: CASSSEPGWRVQTQYF

J gene: TRBJ2-7
V gene: TRBV5-1
clone size: -
D gene: -
CDR3 length: 15
CDR3 DNA: TGCGCCAGCAGCTTAAGAGGGGCCCTCGCCTACGAGCAGTACTTC
CDR3 protein: CASSLRGALAYEQYF

J gene: TRBJ1-4
V gene: TRBV7-2
clone size: -
D gene: -
CDR3 length: 14
CDR3 DNA: TGTGCCAGCAGCCACACAGGGCCTAATGAAAAACTGTTTTTT
CDR3 protein: CASSHTGPNEKLFF

J gene: TRBJ2-7
V gene: TRBV7-9
clone size: -
D gene: TRBD1
CDR3 length: 14
CDR3 DNA: TGTGCCAGCAGCTTCCCCGGGACAGCGTACGAGCAGTACTTC
CDR3 protein: CASSFPGTAYEQYF

J gene: TRBJ1-4
V gene: TRBV2
clone size: -
D gene: TRBD1
CDR3 length: 14
CDR3 DNA: TGTGCCAGCAGTGATATACAGGGGCGGGAAAAACTGTTTTTT
CDR3 protein: CASSDIQGREKLFF

J gene: TRBJ1-1
V gene: TRBV6-5
clone size: -
D gene: -
CDR3 length: 13
CDR3 DNA: TGTGCCAGCAGAGGGGCCCAGAGCACTGAAGCTTTCTTT
CDR3 protein: CASRGAQSTEAFF

J gene: TRBJ2-7
V gene: TRBV19
clone size: -
D gene: TRBD2
CDR3 length: 16
CDR3 DNA: TGTGCCAGTAGTCCCCACCGCGGTAGCGGGGCTAACGAGCAGTACTTC
CDR3 protein: CASSPHRGSGANEQYF

J gene: TRBJ2-1
V gene: TRBV7-2
clone size: -
D gene: -
CDR3 length: 14
CDR3 DNA: TGTGCCAGCAGCTTATGGGCAGGTAACAATGAGCAGTTCTTC
CDR3 protein: CASSLWAGNNEQFF

J gene: TRBJ1-3
V gene: TRBV30
clone size: -
D gene: -
CDR3 length: 16
CDR3 DNA: TGTGCCTGGAGTCCCCCGGGGGTCTGGGGTGGAAACACCATATATTTT
CDR3 protein: CAWSPPGVWGGNTIYF

J gene: TRBJ1-3
V gene: TRBV19
clone size: -
D gene: -
CDR3 length: 14
CDR3 DNA: TGTGCCAGTAGTATCGGTACATCTGGAAACACCATATATTTT
CDR3 protein: CASSIGTSGNTIYF

J gene: TRBJ1-2
V gene: TRBV19
clone size: -
D gene: -
CDR3 length: 14
CDR3 DNA: TGTGCCAGTAGGCCGGGACGGTCAAACTATGGCTACACCTTC
CDR3 protein: CASRPGRSNYGYTF

J gene: TRBJ1-1
V gene: TRBV5-6
clone size: once
D gene: TRBD1
CDR3 length: 14
CDR3 DNA: TGTGCCAGCAGCCACGGACAGGTGGGGGGTGAAGCTTTCTTT
CDR3 protein: CASSHGQVGGEAFF

J gene: TRBJ1-2
V gene: TRBV5-1
clone size: -
D gene: TRBD1
CDR3 length: 15
CDR3 DNA: TGCGCCAGCAGCTTGGAATCCGGGACAGGGGGCATCTACACCTTC
CDR3 protein: CASSLESGTGGIYTF